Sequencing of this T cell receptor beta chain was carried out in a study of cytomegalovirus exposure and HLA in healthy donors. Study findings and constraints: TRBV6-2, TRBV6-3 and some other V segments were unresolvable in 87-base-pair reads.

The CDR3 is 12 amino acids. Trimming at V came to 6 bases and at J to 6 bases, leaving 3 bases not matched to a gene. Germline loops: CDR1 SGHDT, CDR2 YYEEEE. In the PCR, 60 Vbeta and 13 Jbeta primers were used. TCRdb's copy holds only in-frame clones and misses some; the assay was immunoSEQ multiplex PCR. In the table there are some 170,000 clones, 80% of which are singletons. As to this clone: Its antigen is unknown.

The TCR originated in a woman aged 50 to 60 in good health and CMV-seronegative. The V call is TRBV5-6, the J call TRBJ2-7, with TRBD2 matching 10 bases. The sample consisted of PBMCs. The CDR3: CASTVAGGEQYF. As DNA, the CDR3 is TGTGCCAGCACCGTAGCGGGGGGCGAGCAGTACTTC.